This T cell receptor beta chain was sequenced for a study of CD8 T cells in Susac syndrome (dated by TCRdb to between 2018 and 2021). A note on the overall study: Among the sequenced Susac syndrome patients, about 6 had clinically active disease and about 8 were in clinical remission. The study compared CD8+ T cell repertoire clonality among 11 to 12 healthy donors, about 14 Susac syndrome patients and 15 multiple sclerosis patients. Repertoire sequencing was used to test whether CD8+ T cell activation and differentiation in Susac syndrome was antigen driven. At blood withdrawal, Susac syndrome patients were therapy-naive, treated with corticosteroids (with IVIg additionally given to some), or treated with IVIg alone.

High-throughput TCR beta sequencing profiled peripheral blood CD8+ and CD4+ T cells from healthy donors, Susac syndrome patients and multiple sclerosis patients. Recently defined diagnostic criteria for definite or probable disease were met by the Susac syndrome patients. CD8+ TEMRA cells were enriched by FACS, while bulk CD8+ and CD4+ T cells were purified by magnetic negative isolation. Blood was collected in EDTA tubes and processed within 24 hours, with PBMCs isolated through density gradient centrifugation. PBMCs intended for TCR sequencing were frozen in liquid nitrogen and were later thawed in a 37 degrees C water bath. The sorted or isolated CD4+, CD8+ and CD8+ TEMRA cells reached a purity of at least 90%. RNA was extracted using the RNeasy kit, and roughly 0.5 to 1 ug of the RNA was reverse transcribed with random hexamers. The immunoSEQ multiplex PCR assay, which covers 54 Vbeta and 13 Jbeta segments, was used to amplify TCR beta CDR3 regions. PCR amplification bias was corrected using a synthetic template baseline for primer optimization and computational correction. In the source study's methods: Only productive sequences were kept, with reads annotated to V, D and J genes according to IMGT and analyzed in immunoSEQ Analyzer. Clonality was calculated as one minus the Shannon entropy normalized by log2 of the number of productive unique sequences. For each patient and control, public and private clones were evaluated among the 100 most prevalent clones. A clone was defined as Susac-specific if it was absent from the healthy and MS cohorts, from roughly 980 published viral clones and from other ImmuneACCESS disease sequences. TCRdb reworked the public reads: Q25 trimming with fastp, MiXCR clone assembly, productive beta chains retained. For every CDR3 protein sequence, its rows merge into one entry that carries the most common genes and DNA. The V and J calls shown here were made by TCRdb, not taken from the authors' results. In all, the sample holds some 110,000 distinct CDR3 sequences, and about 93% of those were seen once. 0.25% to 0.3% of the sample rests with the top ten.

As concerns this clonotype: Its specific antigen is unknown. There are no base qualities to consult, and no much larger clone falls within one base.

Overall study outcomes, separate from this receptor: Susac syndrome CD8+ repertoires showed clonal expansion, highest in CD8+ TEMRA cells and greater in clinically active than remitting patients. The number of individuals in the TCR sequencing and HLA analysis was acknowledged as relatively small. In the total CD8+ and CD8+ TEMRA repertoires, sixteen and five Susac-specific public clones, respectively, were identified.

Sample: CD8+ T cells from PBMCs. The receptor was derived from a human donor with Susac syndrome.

DNA sequence: TGTGCCAGCAGCTTAGAGTGGACAGCCTCCTACGAGCAGTACTTC. Its protein reads: CASSLEWTASYEQYF. The rearrangement joined TRBV7-2 to TRBJ2-7, and TRBD1 may be the D gene, going by 6 matching bases. V is clipped by 1 base and J by 0 bases, and the sequence between their germline boundaries is 10 bases long. CDR1 and CDR2, looked up from the germline V gene, are SGHTA and FQGNSA. Reading from cysteine to phenylalanine, the CDR3 counts 15 amino acids. Solely the CDR3 DNA is kept, with 45 bases framed from the first base.